This T cell receptor (beta chain) was obtained from a study of blood T cell repertoires in COVID-19. Study at large: The cDNA or gDNA used as material had been derived from T cells, B-cell-depleted T cells, or PBMCs.

This CDR3 region has 14 residues. In germline, CDR1 is MNHEY, CDR2 SVGAGI. Trimming took 2 bases from V and 1 from J; bases not matched to a gene: 1. Produced via immunoSEQ multiplex PCR; TCRdb's table is partial and in-frame only. The sample lists about 230,000 clones, 65% to 85% seen once, with around 8.1% in the top ten. This rearrangement joins TRBV6-5 to TRBJ1-1, with 7 bases fitting TRBD1. The sample comprised peripheral blood. The source of this sequence is a man aged 35-49 years with active or convalescent COVID-19. CDR3: CASSYKGANTEAFF. In nucleotides, the CDR3 is TGTGCCAGCAGTTACAAGGGGGCGAACACTGAAGCTTTCTTT.